This T cell receptor (beta chain) was captured by sequencing in a study of OX40 agonist ivuxolimab in advanced cancers. The wider study: Intravenous ivuxolimab was administered to patients every 2 weeks at 0.01 to 10 mg/kg.

Losses at the gene ends were 7 bases for V and 0 bases for J; bases not matched to a gene: 2. This CDR3 has 14 residues. Germline V CDR1 and CDR2: MNHEY, SVGAGI. Method: immunoSEQ multiplex PCR; TCRdb's copy keeps in-frame clones and lacks some. The sample contains 70,000 to 80,000 clones, around nine tenths of which appear only once. Sequenced here: CD4+ or CD8+ T cells sorted from blood, sampled in a trial of the OX40 agonist ivuxolimab. The chain couples TRBV6-5 to TRBJ2-2, with 7 bases identical to TRBD2. This clonotype originated in an adult with an advanced solid tumor such as melanoma, head and neck, liver or kidney cancer. The CDR3, as DNA: TGTGCCAGCACCCGGGGGGCGAACACCGGGGAGCTGTTTTTT. Translated, it gives CASTRGANTGELFF.